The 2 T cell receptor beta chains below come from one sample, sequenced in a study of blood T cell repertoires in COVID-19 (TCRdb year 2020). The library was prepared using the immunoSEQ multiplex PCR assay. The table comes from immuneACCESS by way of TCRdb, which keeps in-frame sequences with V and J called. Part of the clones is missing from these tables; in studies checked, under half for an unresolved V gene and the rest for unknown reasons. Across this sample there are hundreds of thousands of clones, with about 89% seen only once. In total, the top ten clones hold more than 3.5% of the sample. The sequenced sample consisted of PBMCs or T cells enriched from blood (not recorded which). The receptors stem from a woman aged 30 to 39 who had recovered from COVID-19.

The CDR3 protein is CASSLNRVGELFF. The CDR3, as DNA: TGTGCCAGCAGCTTAAATCGGGTCGGGGAGCTGTTTTTT. The chain carries TRBV7-3 and TRBJ2-2; D remains unclear. CDR3 length: 13 residues. The germline V and J ends were trimmed by 1 base and 7 bases, with 7 bases remaining between them. The germline V gene has CDR1 SGHTA and CDR2 FQGTGA. Combining the CDR3 with reference TRBV7-3 and TRBJ2-2 gives the whole variable domain GAGVSQTPSNKVTEKGKYVELRCDPISGHTALYWYRQSLGQGPEFLIYFQGTGAADDSGLPNDRFFAVRPEGSVSTLKIQRTERGDSAVYLCASSLNRVGELFFGEGSRLTVL.

The CDR3 reads CASSYGTGFYEQYF. The CDR3, as DNA: TGTGCCAGCAGTTACGGGACAGGGTTCTACGAGCAGTACTTC. The V gene is TRBV27, the J gene TRBJ2-7; 9 nucleotides line up with TRBD1. The CDR3 covers 14 residues. The V gene's germline CDR1 is MNHEY and CDR2 SMNVEV (reference sequence). The V segment lost 4 bases and the J segment 3 bases; nucleotides outside the gene matches: 4.